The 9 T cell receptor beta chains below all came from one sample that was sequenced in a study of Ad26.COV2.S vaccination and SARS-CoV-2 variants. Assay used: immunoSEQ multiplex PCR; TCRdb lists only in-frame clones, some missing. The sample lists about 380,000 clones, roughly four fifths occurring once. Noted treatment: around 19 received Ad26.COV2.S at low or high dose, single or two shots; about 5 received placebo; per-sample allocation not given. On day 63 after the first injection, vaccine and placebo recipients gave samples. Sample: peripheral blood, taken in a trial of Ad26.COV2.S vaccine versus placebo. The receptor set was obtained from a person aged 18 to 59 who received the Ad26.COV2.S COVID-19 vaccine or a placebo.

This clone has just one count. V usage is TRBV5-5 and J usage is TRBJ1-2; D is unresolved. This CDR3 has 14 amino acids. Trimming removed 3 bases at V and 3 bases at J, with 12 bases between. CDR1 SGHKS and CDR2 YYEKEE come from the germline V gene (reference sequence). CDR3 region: CASSSSPGDYGYTF. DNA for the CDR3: TGTGCCAGCAGCTCCTCCCCCGGGGACTATGGCTACACCTTC.

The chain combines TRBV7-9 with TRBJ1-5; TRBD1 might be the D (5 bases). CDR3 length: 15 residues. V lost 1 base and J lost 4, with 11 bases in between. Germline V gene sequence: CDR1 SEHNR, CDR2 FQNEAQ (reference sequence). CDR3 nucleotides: TGTGCCAGCAGCTTAGTGGGGGGGACTAATCAGCCCCAGCATTTT. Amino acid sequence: CASSLVGGTNQPQHF. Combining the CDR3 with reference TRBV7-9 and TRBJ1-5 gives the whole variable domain DTGVSQNPRHKITKRGQNVTFRCDPISEHNRLYWYRQTLGQGPEFLTYFQNEAQLEKSRLLSDRFSAERPKGSFSTLEIQRTEQGDSAMYLCASSLVGGTNQPQHFGDGTRLSIL.

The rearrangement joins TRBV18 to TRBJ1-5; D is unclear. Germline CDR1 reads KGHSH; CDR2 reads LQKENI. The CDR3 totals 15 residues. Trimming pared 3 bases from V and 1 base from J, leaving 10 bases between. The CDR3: CASSPRVSSNQPQHF. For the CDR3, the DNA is TGTGCCAGCTCACCGAGGGTCAGCAGCAATCAGCCCCAGCATTTT. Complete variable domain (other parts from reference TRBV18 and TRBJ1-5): NAGVMQNPRHLVRRRGQEARLRCSPMKGHSHVYWYRQLPEEGLKFMVYLQKENIIDESGMPKERFSAEFPKEGPSILRIQQVVRGDSAAYFCASSPRVSSNQPQHFGDGTRLSIL.

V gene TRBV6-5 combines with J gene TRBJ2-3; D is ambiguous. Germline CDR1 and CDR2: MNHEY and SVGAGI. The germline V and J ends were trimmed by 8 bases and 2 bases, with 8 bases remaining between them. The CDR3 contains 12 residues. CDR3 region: CASWRTTDTQYF. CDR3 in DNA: TGTGCCAGCTGGCGGACCACAGATACGCAGTATTTT.

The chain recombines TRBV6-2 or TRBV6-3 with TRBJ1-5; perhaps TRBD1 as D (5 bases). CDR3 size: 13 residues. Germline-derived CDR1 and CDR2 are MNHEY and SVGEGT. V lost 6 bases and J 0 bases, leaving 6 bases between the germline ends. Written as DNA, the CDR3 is TGTGCCAGCAGCGACAGTAGCAATCAGCCCCAGCATTTT. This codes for CASSDSSNQPQHF.

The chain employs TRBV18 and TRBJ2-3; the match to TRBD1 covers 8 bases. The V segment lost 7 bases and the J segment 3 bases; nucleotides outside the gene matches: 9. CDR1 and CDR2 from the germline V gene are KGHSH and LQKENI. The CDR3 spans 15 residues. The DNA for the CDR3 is TGTGCCAGCTTGACCGACAGGGGTCGGACAGATACGCAGTATTTT. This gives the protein CASLTDRGRTDTQYF.

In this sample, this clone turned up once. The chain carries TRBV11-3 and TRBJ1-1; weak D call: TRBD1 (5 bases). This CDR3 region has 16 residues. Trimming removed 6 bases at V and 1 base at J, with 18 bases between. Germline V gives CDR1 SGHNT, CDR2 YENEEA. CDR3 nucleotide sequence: TGTGCCAGCAGTCTCGATGGGGCTGACGGGAACACTGAAGCTTTCTTT. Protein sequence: CASSLDGADGNTEAFF.

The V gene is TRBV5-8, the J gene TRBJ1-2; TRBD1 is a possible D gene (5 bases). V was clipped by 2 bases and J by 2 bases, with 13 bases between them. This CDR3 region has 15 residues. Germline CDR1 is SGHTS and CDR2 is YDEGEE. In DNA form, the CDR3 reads TGTGCCAGCAGCTTCCGACAGAGAATAAACTATGGCTACACCTTC. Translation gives CASSFRQRINYGYTF.

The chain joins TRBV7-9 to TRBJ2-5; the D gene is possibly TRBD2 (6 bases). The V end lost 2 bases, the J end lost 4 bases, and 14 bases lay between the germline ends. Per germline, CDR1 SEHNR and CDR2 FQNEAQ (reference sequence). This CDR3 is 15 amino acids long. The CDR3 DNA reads TGTGCCAGCAGCTTACTCGGTGGAGGGGCAGAGACCCAGTACTTC. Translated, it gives CASSLLGGGAETQYF.